The clone carrying this T cell receptor (beta chain) appeared once. These data belong to a study of shared clonotypes between healthy human individuals. Here immunoSEQ multiplex PCR was the method, and the copy in TCRdb shows in-frame clones only, minus some. The table has roughly 330,000 clones, roughly 70% seen once. The receptor comes from a man aged 25 to 45 in good health. What was sequenced was memory CD4+ T cells sorted from blood. Sample subset: CD45RA-negative fraction.

The CDR3 DNA reads as TGTGCCAGCAGCTTAGTTATAGGGGCCACTGAAGCTTTCTTT. Translated: CASSLVIGATEAFF. The chain joins TRBV7-2 to TRBJ1-1, with D possibly matching TRBD1 (5 bases). CDR3 size: 14 residues. Trimming took off 1 base at V and 4 bases at J, with 10 bases between the two ends. Looked up from germline, CDR1 is SGHTA and CDR2 is FQGNSA. Full variable domain (rest looked up from reference TRBV7-2 and TRBJ1-1): GAGVSQSPSNKVTEKGKDVELRCDPISGHTALYWYRQSLGQGLEFLIYFQGNSAPDKSGLPSDRFSAERTGGSVSTLTIQRTQQEDSAVYLCASSLVIGATEAFFGQGTRLTVV.